The 2 T cell receptor beta chains listed next were all sequenced from one sample in a study of tumor-infiltrating lymphocytes in primary liver carcinoma (dated 2017 in TCRdb). TCRdb lists the instrument as Illumina HiSeq 2500. TCRbeta-specific cDNA was reverse-transcribed from about 500 ng total RNA using a constant-region primer and ProtoScript II reverse transcriptase. Three nested multiplex PCR rounds, following a slightly modified ARM-PCR procedure, were used to build the TCRbeta libraries. Each of the first two PCR rounds ran for around 9 cycles and used multiplex TRBV1-TRBV30 forward primers together with a Cbeta reverse primer. Using fastp at Q25 and MiXCR, TCRdb reprocessed the public reads and kept productive beta chains. When rows share a CDR3 protein, they turn into one entry using the most common DNA and genes. Across this sample there are 55,000 to 65,000 distinct CDR3 sequences, with less than 85% seen only once. Approximately 54% of the sample goes to the ten largest clones.

Without any cell sorting, total RNA and DNA were co-extracted from about 21-30 mg of bulk tissue using the AllPrep DNA/RNA mini kit. Sequencing was performed on liver tumor tissue from sampling region 2. Sample cell subset or site, as interpreted from the label and publication: tumor region T2, inferior pole. These receptors all stem from a man in his forties or fifties with primary liver carcinoma and hepatitis B virus infection.

As to this clonotype: One end of the junction fails to match germline, which may point to a read error. V and J are TRBV24-1 and TRBJ1-5; 8 bases map to TRBD1. Looked up from germline, CDR1 is KGHDR and CDR2 is SFDVKD. The CDR3 is 14 residues long. CDR3 region: CAISDSDRGQPQHF. CDR3 nucleotides: TGTGCCATCAGTGATTCTGACAGGGGTCAGCCCCAGCATTTT.

Notes on this clonotype: Germline and junction disagree at one end, which may indicate a read error. This rearrangement joins TRBV7-2 to TRBJ1-5; unclear D gene. The length of the CDR3 is 14 residues. In germline, CDR1 is SGHTA, CDR2 FQGNSA. The CDR3 nucleotides are TGTGCCAGCGGCTTAACCGGGCTGGGTCAGCCCCAGCATTTT. It is translated as CASGLTGLGQPQHF.